Presented here are 21 T cell receptor beta chains from one specimen sequenced in a study of blood T cell repertoires in COVID-19. Method: immunoSEQ multiplex PCR; TCRdb's copy keeps in-frame clones and lacks some. The data hold under 200,000 clones, with around nine tenths observed a single time. The source material was PBMCs or T cells enriched from blood (not recorded which). Source of these receptors: a woman aged 45-65 years who had recovered from COVID-19.

The gene calls are TRBV12-2 and TRBJ1-1. TRBV12-2 is tagged as a pseudogene. This CDR3 has 15 residues. The CDR3 DNA follows: TGTGCAAGTCGCTTCTCAGGGACTATGAACACTGAAGCTTTCTTT. Residues: CASRFSGTMNTEAFF.

This chain links TRBV7-2 with TRBJ2-5; D remains ambiguous. CDR3 size: 13 residues. Germline-derived CDR1 and CDR2 are SGHTA and FQGNSA. Trimming took off 3 bases at V and 5 bases at J, with 10 bases between the two ends. The CDR3 loop reads CASSFQARETQYF. CDR3 nucleotides: TGTGCCAGCAGCTTTCAGGCCCGGGAGACCCAGTACTTC.

This clone was seen once. The chain links TRBV20-1 to TRBJ2-2; possible D gene TRBD1, 5 bases. The germline V and J ends were trimmed by 3 bases and 7 bases, with 15 bases remaining between them. CDR1 is DFQATT and CDR2 is SNEGSKA in the germline V gene (reference sequence). This CDR3 spans 14 amino acids. The CDR3 bases are TGCAGTGCTAGTCGTCCAGGGTCGAGCGGGGAGCTGTTTTTT. It translates to CSASRPGSSGELFF.

This rearrangement joins TRBV23-1 to TRBJ1-4; no reliable D call. TRBV23-1 is reported as an ORF; its role is uncertain. The V end lost 3 bases, the J end lost 9 bases, and 5 bases lay between the germline ends. The CDR3 covers 11 residues. The chain's CDR3 is CASSQGQKLFF. In DNA form, the CDR3 reads TGCGCCAGCAGTCAGGGCCAAAAACTGTTTTTT.

The chain is built from TRBV7-2 and TRBJ1-1; D is undetermined. Between the trimmed V and J ends, which lost 2 bases and 5 bases, there was a span of 12 bases. The CDR3 runs to 14 residues. The V gene's germline CDR1 is SGHTA and CDR2 FQGNSA. The CDR3 sequence is CASSLSRGHTEAFF. Written as DNA, the CDR3 is TGTGCCAGCAGCTTATCTCGGGGTCATACTGAAGCTTTCTTT.

The V and J genes are TRBV18 and TRBJ1-3; TRBD1 agrees at 8 bases. Per germline, CDR1 KGHSH and CDR2 LQKENI. V lost 4 bases and J lost 0; bases outside the gene matches: 5. The CDR3 has 16 residues. CDR3 coding DNA: TGTGCCAGCTCACTCGGACAGGGTGGCTCTGGAAACACCATATATTTT. As protein: CASSLGQGGSGNTIYF.

The chain has TRBV7-2 and TRBJ2-4; D gene unclear. CDR3 length equals 13 residues. The V gene's germline CDR1 is SGHTA and CDR2 FQGNSA. V lost 2 bases and J lost 1, with 3 bases in between. Here the CDR3 reads CASSLLAKNIQYF. In nucleotides, the CDR3 is TGTGCCAGCAGCTTACTCGCCAAAAACATTCAGTACTTC.

The V and J genes are TRBV25-1 and TRBJ1-4; 9 bases are a match to TRBD1. The CDR3 has 15 amino acids. Trimming took 4 bases from V and 4 from J; bases not matched to a gene: 4. The V gene's germline CDR1 is MGHDK and CDR2 SYGVNS. The CDR3 bases are TGTGCCAGCAGTGCCTGGGACAGGGTTAATGAAAAACTGTTTTTT. Amino acid sequence: CASSAWDRVNEKLFF.

The chain links TRBV27 to TRBJ2-3, with unresolved D. Germline values: CDR1 MNHEY, CDR2 SMNVEV (reference sequence). V dropped 5 bases and J dropped 4 bases, with 10 bases sitting between them. The CDR3 runs 13 residues. This CDR3 reads CASSPLRADTQYF. The CDR3 DNA is TGTGCCAGCAGTCCCCTGCGCGCAGATACGCAGTATTTT.

The V call is TRBV27, the J call TRBJ2-1; 8 nucleotides align to TRBD2. The CDR3 loop spans 13 amino acids. The germline V gene encodes CDR1 MNHEY and CDR2 SMNVEV (reference sequence). Unmatched junction bases numbered 4, after V lost 6 bases and J lost 6 bases. The CDR3 bases are TGTGCCAGCAGATCCCTAGCGGGCAATGAGCAGTTCTTC. It is translated as CASRSLAGNEQFF.

This chain connects TRBV11-3 to TRBJ1-6; D not certain. The CDR3 length is 12 residues. Germline V gives CDR1 SGHNT, CDR2 YENEEA. Trimming left V 5 bases short and J 10 bases short, with 9 bases between. The CDR3 loop is CASSRLGSPLHF. The CDR3 nucleotides are TGTGCCAGCAGCCGCCTTGGCTCACCCCTCCACTTT.

The rearrangement joins TRBV7-3 to TRBJ2-7, with 7 bases aligning to TRBD2. CDR3 length: 14 amino acids. Trimming took 5 bases from V and 2 from J; bases not matched to a gene: 6. The germline gives CDR1 SGHTA, CDR2 FQGTGA. CDR3 residues: CASSPAGNPYEQYF. Here the CDR3 DNA reads TGTGCCAGCAGCCCAGCGGGGAACCCCTACGAGCAGTACTTC.

The gene calls are TRBV2 and TRBJ2-6, with D unclear. CDR3 length: 15 amino acids. The germline gives CDR1 SNHLY, CDR2 FYNNEI. Trimming removed 5 bases from V and 0 bases from J, with 8 bases in between. The CDR3 DNA reads as TGTGCCAGCAGTCCAGGATCCTCTGGGGCCAACGTCCTGACTTTC. As protein: CASSPGSSGANVLTF.

The rearrangement links TRBV5-6 to TRBJ2-7, with 11 bases matching TRBD1. This CDR3 comprises 17 residues. V shed 0 bases, J shed 9 bases, and the junction held 14 bases outside the gene matches. Germline-derived CDR1 and CDR2 are SGHDT and YYEEEE. This chain's CDR3 is CASSLAQGTGGLRLQYF. CDR3 sequence (DNA): TGTGCCAGCAGCTTGGCTCAGGGGACAGGGGGTCTACGATTGCAGTACTTC.

The genes are TRBV7-9 and TRBJ2-7; 9 bases line up with TRBD1. Germline V gene lookup returns CDR1 SEHNR and CDR2 FQNEAQ (reference sequence). Losses at the gene ends were 8 bases for V and 2 bases for J; bases not matched to a gene: 4. The CDR3 is 13 residues long. The CDR3 DNA follows: TGTGCCAGCCAGGGACAGGGTCCCTACGAGCAGTACTTC. Its protein product is CASQGQGPYEQYF.

About this clone itself: Other DNA sequences in this sample translate to the same CDR3. The chain employs TRBV12-3 or TRBV12-4 and TRBJ1-2; a possible D gene is TRBD1 (6 bases). V shed 3 bases and J shed 2 bases, with 7 bases lying between them. This CDR3 has 13 residues. The CDR3 nucleotides read TGTGCCAGCAGTTTGGACAGAAACTATGGCTACACCTTC. This codes for CASSLDRNYGYTF.

The rearrangement uses TRBV3-1 (or the pseudogene TRBV3-2) and TRBJ1-5; TRBD1 matches at 9 bases. J was trimmed by 11 bases and V by 4 bases; bases with no gene match: 9. Germline V lookup: CDR1 LGHDT, CDR2 YNNKEL (reference sequence). The CDR3 is 14 residues long. The CDR3, as DNA: TGTGCCAGCAGCCCGGGACAGGGTCAAAAGACCCAGCATTTT. Its translation is CASSPGQGQKTQHF.

The J gene is TRBJ1-4, the V gene TRBV29-1; 9 nucleotides match TRBD1. The ends lost 1 base at V and 8 bases at J; junction bases unmatched: 8. Germline-derived CDR1 and CDR2 are SQVTM and ANQGSEA. This CDR3 has 15 amino acids. The CDR3 reads CSVEAWGQGFEKLFF. CDR3 DNA sequence: TGCAGCGTTGAAGCGTGGGGACAGGGCTTCGAAAAACTGTTTTTT.

The V gene is TRBV11-2, the J gene TRBJ1-2; 9 bases agree with TRBD1. This CDR3 is built from 18 residues. The germline CDR1 and CDR2 sequences are SGHAT and FQNNGV. V lost 5 bases to trimming and J lost 3 bases; unmatched junction nucleotides: 16. The CDR3 sequence: CASSPKGTGTVSDYGYTF. The CDR3 bases are TGTGCCAGCAGCCCTAAGGGGACAGGGACTGTATCGGACTATGGCTACACCTTC. Full variable domain (outside the CDR3, taken from reference TRBV11-2 and TRBJ1-2): EAGVAQSPRYKIIEKRQSVAFWCNPISGHATLYWYQQILGQGPKLLIQFQNNGVVDDSQLPKDRFSAERLKGVDSTLKIQPAKLEDSAVYLCASSPKGTGTVSDYGYTFGSGTRLTVV.

The chain couples TRBV2 to TRBJ2-1; D not resolved. The ends were cut back, 1 base at V and 0 bases at J, with 7 bases in the middle. CDR1 is SNHLY, CDR2 FYNNEI, per germline. This CDR3 is built from 15 residues. The CDR3 DNA follows: TGTGCCAGCAGTGAAGACCTGAGCTCCTACAATGAGCAGTTCTTC. Its translation: CASSEDLSSYNEQFF.

The chain has TRBV6-2 or TRBV6-3 and TRBJ2-3, with TRBD1 matching 10 bases. V dropped 6 bases and J dropped 3; count of bases not matched to a gene: 6. Germline CDR1 is MNHEY and CDR2 is SVGEGT. CDR3 length: 15 amino acids. The CDR3 here is CASSDRGLGTDTQYF. The CDR3 DNA reads as TGTGCCAGCAGCGACAGGGGGCTAGGAACAGATACGCAGTATTTT.